The rows below give T cell receptor beta chains drawn from one sample of a study of blood T cell repertoires in COVID-19. TCRdb's table, derived via immunoSEQ multiplex PCR, lists solely in-frame clones and lacks some. Of roughly 40,000 clones in the sample, about 85% are singletons; the top ten hold approximately 20%. Input material: peripheral blood. The receptors originated from a man aged 50 or older in a cohort sampled during active COVID-19. The CDR3 runs from the conserved cysteine through the conserved F or W. A D gene is named only where the DNA matches it firmly. The size of a clone is reported for some rows only, either as once, few or many, or as a class for expanded clones.

TRBJ2-4	NA	TRBV29-1	TRBD1	TGCAGCGCTGAGACAGGGGGTTTGAACATTCAGTACTTC	CSAETGGLNIQYF
TRBJ2-1	once	TRBV5-8	TRBD2	TGTGCCAGCAGCTTGACTAGCGGGTACAATGAGCAGTTCTTC	CASSLTSGYNEQFF
TRBJ2-1	NA	TRBV24-1	NA	TGTGCCACCAGTGATCTGACTGCGTCGCAGTTCTTC	CATSDLTASQFF
TRBJ1-2	NA	TRBV6-5	NA	TGTGCCAGCAGTTTAAGCCGGCTGGAGCTTGGTTACACCTTC	CASSLSRLELGYTF
TRBJ1-2	NA	TRBV25-1	NA	TGTGCCAGCAGACACAGAGCTAACTATGGCTACACCTTC	CASRHRANYGYTF
TRBJ2-4	NA	TRBV7-9	NA	TGTGCCAGCAGCGGGACTGCGGAAGACATTCAGTACTTC	CASSGTAEDIQYF
TRBJ1-2	NA	TRBV27	NA	TGTGCCAGCAGTTTATCCATGCAGGTGAATCATGGCTACACCTTC	CASSLSMQVNHGYTF
TRBJ1-4	NA	TRBV11-2	NA	TGTGCCAGCAGAAACGGCAGGGTAGAAAATGAAAAACTGTTTTTT	CASRNGRVENEKLFF
TRBJ2-1	NA	TRBV7-9	TRBD2	TGTGCCAGCAGCTTAGAGGCGAGACTAGCGGCACTTGAGCAGTTCTTC	CASSLEARLAALEQFF
TRBJ1-2	NA	TRBV5-1	NA	TGCGCCAGCAGCCCCGGCGGGGACAACTATGGCTACACCTTC	CASSPGGDNYGYTF
TRBJ1-4	NA	TRBV7-9	NA	TGTGCCAGCAGCATGGAAGAACGGGGTGATGAAAAACTGTTTTTT	CASSMEERGDEKLFF
TRBJ1-5	NA	TRBV15	TRBD1	TGTGCCACCAGCCAGGACAGGGGAGAGGGGCAGCCCCAGCATTTT	CATSQDRGEGQPQHF
TRBJ2-1	once	TRBV5-8	NA	TGTGCCAGTTCCCCAGGGCCGCAGCAGTTCTTC	CASSPGPQQFF
TRBJ1-6	NA	TRBV6-5	NA	TGTGCCTATAGCGGAGGTACGACTACCCTCCACTTT	CAYSGGTTTLHF
TRBJ1-5	NA	TRBV29-1	TRBD1	TGCAGCGTTGAAGATAGAGGGGGCATGTGGGACCGAAAATATAGCAATCAGCCCCAGCATTTT	CSVEDRGGMWDRKYSNQPQHF
TRBJ2-5	NA	TRBV19	NA	TGTGCCAGTAGTATCAACAGACAAGAGACCCAGTACTTC	CASSINRQETQYF
TRBJ2-7	NA	TRBV9	NA	TGTGCCAGCAGCGCCTCGGGGTACGAGCAGTACTTC	CASSASGYEQYF
TRBJ1-5	NA	TRBV19	NA	TGTGCCAGTAGTATGGGGGGGGTTCAGCCCCAGCATTTT	CASSMGGVQPQHF
TRBJ2-1	NA	TRBV5-1	NA	TGCGCCAGCAGCTTTGGAGGGGATTACAATGAGCAGTTCTTC	CASSFGGDYNEQFF
TRBJ1-6	NA	TRBV28	NA	TGTGCCAGCAGTTTCGGTGGGCAGGGGAGCGGAGCCTGGGGGAGTTCACCCCTCCACTTT	CASSFGGQGSGAWGSSPLHF
TRBJ2-7	NA	TRBV7-3	TRBD1	TGTGCCAGCAGCTTGACAGGGGGCGAGAACTACGAGCAGTACTTC	CASSLTGGENYEQYF
TRBJ2-1	NA	TRBV19	NA	TGTGCCAGCGGAGCGACGAGCTCCTACAATGAGCAGTTCTTC	CASGATSSYNEQFF
TRBJ1-2	NA	TRBV14	NA	TGTGCCAGCAGCCTCAGCGGGGGTAATGGCTACACCTTC	CASSLSGGNGYTF
TRBJ2-1	NA	TRBV6-2/TRBV6-3	NA	TGTGCCAGCAGTTACCCCCACGGGAGACCCTACAATGAGCAGTTCTTC	CASSYPHGRPYNEQFF
TRBJ2-1	NA	TRBV6-5	NA	TGTGCCAGCTCGGAGACTAGTTTGAATGAGCAGTTCTTC	CASSETSLNEQFF
TRBJ1-1	NA	TRBV30	NA	TGTGCCTGGAGTGTCTACCGGACTGAAGCTTTCTTT	CAWSVYRTEAFF
TRBJ1-3	NA	TRBV7-9	NA	TGTGCCAGCACCGAAGGACGGGCTGGAAACACCATATATTTT	CASTEGRAGNTIYF
TRBJ1-1	NA	TRBV7-2	NA	TGTGCCAGCAGCTTCGGAGGCTACAAGGAGAACACTGAAGCTTTCTTT	CASSFGGYKENTEAFF
TRBJ1-2	NA	TRBV29-1	NA	TGCAGCGTTGCAGGGATCGAACCTGGCTACACCTTC	CSVAGIEPGYTF
TRBJ2-5	NA	TRBV19	NA	TGTGCCAGTAGTCCACGGACTAGGGGGACGGAGACCCAGTACTTC	CASSPRTRGTETQYF
TRBJ2-1	NA	TRBV9	TRBD2	TGTGCCAGCAGCCCCGGGACTAGCGGAAACAATGAGCAGTTCTTC	CASSPGTSGNNEQFF
TRBJ2-5	NA	TRBV6-5	TRBD2	TGTGCCAGCAGTTACTATGGGGGGGTGCGGGAGACCCAGTACTTC	CASSYYGGVRETQYF
TRBJ1-2	NA	TRBV11-3	TRBD1	TGTGCCAGCACCTCAGGGGACAGGGGAGGCTATGGCTACACCTTC	CASTSGDRGGYGYTF
TRBJ2-2	NA	TRBV6-5	TRBD1	TGTGCCAGCAGTTTTGTAGGGGGCGCGATCACCGGGGAGCTGTTTTTT	CASSFVGGAITGELFF
TRBJ2-1	few	TRBV10-3	TRBD2	TGTGCCACGGGGGGGGCTAGCGGCAACAATGAGCAGTTCTTC	CATGGASGNNEQFF
TRBJ2-2	NA	TRBV30	NA	TGTGCCTGGGAATGGGGAGCGAACACCGGGGAGCTGTTTTTT	CAWEWGANTGELFF
TRBJ2-3	NA	TRBV7-9	TRBD2	TGTGCCAGCAGCTTAGCTCTAGCGGGGAGTCAGGTGCAGTATTTT	CASSLALAGSQVQYF
TRBJ1-2	NA	TRBV27	TRBD1	TGTGCCAGCAGATTAGGACAGGGTGATGGCTACACCTTC	CASRLGQGDGYTF
TRBJ2-5	NA	TRBV7-9	TRBD2	TGTGCCAGCAGCTTAGCGCTGCGGGAGAAAGAGACCCAGTACTTC	CASSLALREKETQYF
TRBJ1-2	NA	TRBV3-1/TRBV3-2	NA	TGTGCCAGCAGCCGACGAGTGGACTTTAACTATGGCTACACCTTC	CASSRRVDFNYGYTF